This T cell receptor (beta chain) was sequenced during a study of glioma-infiltrating T cells after dendritic cell vaccination. The time point denotes: after dendritic cell vaccination, including at tumor progression/relapse. Broader study findings: Few patients contributed both blood and tumor specimens. Estimated pretreatment TIL content predicted outcome after dendritic cell vaccination.

To note about this clone: Its specificity is not known.

The primer mix had 60 V beta and 13 J beta primers. Libraries were prepared by immunoSEQ multiplex PCR; TCRdb keeps only in-frame clonotypes and omits some of them. Found here are about 87,000 clones, over 80% of them singletons; the top ten hold roughly 6.8%. Trimming removed 4 bases at V and 2 bases at J, with 14 bases between. The CDR3 has 16 residues. Looked up from germline, CDR1 is LGHNA and CDR2 is YNFKEQ. Sequencing used blood, obtained after dendritic cell vaccination. The TCR was taken from a human donor with glioblastoma. This chain links TRBV4-2 with TRBJ1-4, with D perhaps matching TRBD1 (6 bases). This CDR3 reads CASSPQRGQTNEKLFF. The CDR3 DNA is TGTGCCAGCAGCCCGCAGAGAGGACAGACTAATGAAAAACTGTTTTTT.